The rows below give T cell receptor beta chains drawn from one sample of a study of blood T cell repertoires in COVID-19. The repertoire was sequenced with immunoSEQ multiplex PCR; TCRdb's copy has only in-frame clones and lacks some. Here the sample spans around 70,000 clones, roughly 80% being singletons. Material: peripheral blood. All receptors come from an elderly man with acute or convalescent COVID-19. CDR3s include the opening cysteine and the closing phenylalanine or tryptophan. The order of the fields is CDR3 length, J gene, V gene, D gene, clone size, CDR3 DNA, CDR3 protein. The D gene is left open where the match is weak. Size is omitted from some rows. Given values are once, few, many or a class for expanded clones.

cdr3_length: 14
j_call: TRBJ1-5
v_call: TRBV19
d_call: .
clone_size: .
cdr3_nt: TGTGCCAGTACTACAGGGTCCGGCAATCAGCCCCAGCATTTT
cdr3_aa: CASTTGSGNQPQHF

cdr3_length: 18
j_call: TRBJ2-5
v_call: TRBV4-2
d_call: TRBD2
clone_size: .
cdr3_nt: TGTGCCAGCAGCCTTACTAGCGGGGGCCCCGGGGACCAAGAGACCCAGTACTTC
cdr3_aa: CASSLTSGGPGDQETQYF

cdr3_length: 13
j_call: TRBJ2-2
v_call: TRBV11-3
d_call: .
clone_size: .
cdr3_nt: TGTGCCAGCAGTCCAAGCCCGTTCGGGGAGCTGTTTTTT
cdr3_aa: CASSPSPFGELFF

cdr3_length: 14
j_call: TRBJ1-4
v_call: TRBV6-6
d_call: TRBD1
clone_size: .
cdr3_nt: TGTGCCAGCAGTTTAGGACAGGGTAATGAAAAACTGTTTTTT
cdr3_aa: CASSLGQGNEKLFF

cdr3_length: 13
j_call: TRBJ2-7
v_call: TRBV6-6
d_call: TRBD2
clone_size: .
cdr3_nt: TGTGCCAGCAGGGGGGGAGGGTCCTACGAGCAGTACTTC
cdr3_aa: CASRGGGSYEQYF

cdr3_length: 16
j_call: TRBJ2-7
v_call: TRBV19
d_call: TRBD1
clone_size: few
cdr3_nt: TGTGCCAGTAGTATTGGTCTCGGACAGGTTGTCTACGAGCAGTACTTC
cdr3_aa: CASSIGLGQVVYEQYF

cdr3_length: 14
j_call: TRBJ2-7
v_call: TRBV11-2
d_call: TRBD1
clone_size: .
cdr3_nt: TGTGCCAGCAGCACCGGGACAGGAACCTACGAGCAGTACTTC
cdr3_aa: CASSTGTGTYEQYF

cdr3_length: 12
j_call: TRBJ1-2
v_call: TRBV2
d_call: .
clone_size: .
cdr3_nt: TGTGCCAGCTGGGCCAGAGTTGGGGGCTACACCTTC
cdr3_aa: CASWARVGGYTF

cdr3_length: 12
j_call: TRBJ1-3
v_call: TRBV2
d_call: .
clone_size: .
cdr3_nt: TGTGCCAGTGAGGGAACTGGAAACACCATATATTTT
cdr3_aa: CASEGTGNTIYF

cdr3_length: 17
j_call: TRBJ2-4
v_call: TRBV7-2
d_call: TRBD1
clone_size: .
cdr3_nt: TGTGCCAGCAGCCCTCAAACACAGGGGGCGGCCAAAAACATTCAGTACTTC
cdr3_aa: CASSPQTQGAAKNIQYF